The next 31 T cell receptor beta chains were all read from a single sample in a study of vaccination and CD4 T cells after COVID-19. Treatment indicated: roughly 11-day PBMC culture with coronavirus spike peptide pools or control peptides (ViraFEST assay). Antigens for these TCRs are unknown. Scientists ran DNA taken from cultured CD4+ T cells through the Oncomine TCR Beta short-read assay for sequencing. MiXCR, run by TCRdb on the PCR reads, gives a single entry per CDR3 protein. Of roughly 4,200 distinct CDR3 sequences listed, 15% to 20% were seen once; the top ten hold 25%. The source material was CD4+ T cells from blood, cultured in vitro. Receptor source: a human donor who had recovered from COVID-19.

By frequency in the sample, this clonotype is hyperexpanded. The rearrangement uses TRBV20-1 and TRBJ1-2; no reliable D call. Germline V gene lookup returns CDR1 DFQATT and CDR2 SNEGSKA (reference sequence). Trimming cost V 0 bases and J 8 bases, with 22 bases left between them. The length of the CDR3 is 16 residues. This CDR3 is CSARDLRRNANRGYTF. For the CDR3, the DNA is TGCAGTGCTAGAGATCTCAGGAGAAATGCGAATCGGGGCTACACCTTC.

As for this clonotype: This likely comes from a read error, as the CDR3 has no conserved phenylalanine or tryptophan at its end. The V gene is TRBV6-5, the J gene TRBJ2-5; D possibly uses TRBD1 or TRBD2 (5 bases each). V lost 4 bases to trimming and J lost 5 bases, with 14 bases between them. The CDR3 loop spans 14 amino acids. Germline lookup yields CDR1 MNHEY and CDR2 SVGAGI. For the CDR3, the DNA is TGTGCCAGCAGTTGGGACCACCGTTTGGAGACCCAGTACTTA. Amino acids: CASSWDHRLETQYL.

This clonotype is medium-sized. The J gene is TRBJ2-5, the V gene TRBV5-1; 7 positions match TRBD1. The CDR3 is 16 residues long. The junction had 11 bases not matched to a gene; V was cut back by 4 bases and J by 2 bases. The germline V gene encodes CDR1 SGHRS and CDR2 YFSETQ. CDR3 nucleotide sequence: TGCGCCAGCAGCCTCCCGACAGGGAATGGACAAGAGACCCAGTACTTC. Translated: CASSLPTGNGQETQYF.

By share of the sample, this clonotype is medium-sized. This chain joins TRBV10-3 and TRBJ2-5, with unresolved D. The length of the CDR3 is 14 residues. Germline loops: CDR1 ENHRY, CDR2 SYGVKD. V lost 0 bases and J 5 bases, leaving 10 bases between the germline ends. The CDR3, as DNA: TGTGCCATCAGTGAGTCGAACGGGCTGGAGACCCAGTACTTC. Protein sequence: CAISESNGLETQYF.

The rearrangement uses TRBV7-9 and TRBJ2-7, with a possible D match to TRBD2 (7 bases). The CDR3 runs 16 residues. Trimming took 0 bases from V and 2 from J, leaving 14 bases between them. Germline V lookup: CDR1 SEHNR, CDR2 FQNEAQ (reference sequence). Here the CDR3 DNA reads TGTGCCAGCAGCTTAGCGGGGGGGCTCGTGCCCTACGAGCAGTACTTC. Its protein product is CASSLAGGLVPYEQYF.

The chain employs TRBV6-1 and TRBJ1-1, with a tentative D call TRBD1 (6 bases). This CDR3 contains 16 residues. In germline, CDR1 is MNHNS, CDR2 SASEGT. V was pared by 7 bases and J by 2 bases, with 20 bases between. CDR3 protein: CASTPPAGAGNTEAFF. As DNA, the CDR3 is TGTGCCAGCACCCCCCCCGCAGGGGCCGGTAACACTGAAGCTTTCTTT.

V is TRBV27 and J is TRBJ1-6; no reliable D call. Per germline, CDR1 MNHEY and CDR2 SMNVEV (reference sequence). V was pared by 2 bases and J by 12 bases, with 14 bases between. This CDR3 has 14 amino acids. CDR3 bases: TGTGCCAGCAGTTTACGACGGAGCCTAGGACCCCTCCACTTT. It yields the protein CASSLRRSLGPLHF.

By proportion, this clonotype is medium-sized (0.01 to 0.1%). The chain has TRBV6-1 and TRBJ1-5; possible D gene TRBD1, 5 bases. The CDR3 has 14 amino acids. Trimming cost V 5 bases and J 2 bases, with 10 bases left between them. CDR1 and CDR2 (germline): MNHNS, SASEGT. CDR3 bases: TGTGCCAGCAGTCGGGGGGTTGGCAATCAGCCCCAGCATTTT. It encodes CASSRGVGNQPQHF.

By sample share, this clonotype is medium-sized. V gene TRBV15 combines with J gene TRBJ1-5; 7 bases line up with TRBD1. The V gene end was trimmed by 8 bases and the J gene end by 6 bases; junction bases not matched to a gene: 10. The CDR3 runs to 14 residues. From germline, CDR1 is LNHNV and CDR2 YYDKDF (reference sequence). CDR3 protein: CATSRGGLGQPQHF. The DNA of the CDR3 is TGTGCCACCTCAAGAGGGGGCCTGGGTCAGCCCCAGCATTTT.

This clonotype was found a few times. V is TRBV19 and J is TRBJ2-5; D is perhaps TRBD2 (6 bases). Germline assignment: CDR1 LNHDA and CDR2 SQIVND (reference sequence). V lost 1 base, J lost 4 bases, and 10 bases lay in between. The CDR3 is made up of 14 amino acids. This CDR3 is CASSIAGGVETQYF. The CDR3 nucleotides are TGTGCCAGTAGTATAGCGGGCGGGGTAGAGACCCAGTACTTC.

This clonotype is labeled as medium-sized (0.01 to 0.1%). The chain joins TRBV11-2 to TRBJ1-2; D is unclear. The CDR3 length is 13 residues. The V end lost 0 bases, the J end lost 4 bases, and 6 bases lay between the germline ends. Germline CDR1 reads SGHAT; CDR2 reads FQNNGV. For the CDR3, the DNA is TGTGCCAGCAGCTTAGAGGCTGGCTATGGCTACACCTTC. This encodes CASSLEAGYGYTF.

This clonotype qualifies as medium-sized. DNA of the CDR3: TGCGCCAGCAGCCGAAGACAGGTTGCACCCCTCCACTTT. Its protein product is CASSRRQVAPLHF. The chain has TRBV23-1 and TRBJ1-6; weak D call: TRBD1 (6 bases). TRBV23-1 is annotated as an ORF whose role is uncertain. The CDR3 totals 13 residues. V lost 6 bases to trimming and J lost 11 bases, with 14 bases between them.

In DNA, the CDR3 is TGTGCCAGCACTAATAAATATAGCAATCAGCCCCAGCATTTT. Protein: CASTNKYSNQPQHF. The chain couples TRBV6-1 to TRBJ1-5; D gene ambiguous. There are 14 residues in the CDR3. V lost 7 bases, J lost 0 bases, and 10 bases lay in between. Germline-derived CDR1 and CDR2 are MNHNS and SASEGT.

This chain joins TRBV9 and TRBJ2-1; TRBD2 agrees at 12 bases. V shed 0 bases, J shed 8 bases, and the junction held 9 bases outside the gene matches. The CDR3 extends over 17 amino acids. Looked up from germline, CDR1 is SGDLS and CDR2 is YYNGEE. The CDR3 reads CASSVAPLAGGQDEQFF. The CDR3 DNA follows: TGTGCCAGCAGCGTAGCCCCTCTAGCGGGGGGGCAAGATGAGCAGTTCTTC.

The chain is built from TRBV11-3 and TRBJ2-3, with a weak D call TRBD2 (6 bases). CDR1 and CDR2 from the germline V gene are SGHNT and YENEEA. V lost 5 bases and J lost 0, with 12 bases in between. The CDR3 runs 15 residues. The CDR3 sequence: CASSQTRGSTDTQYF. CDR3 nucleotides: TGTGCCAGCAGCCAGACCCGGGGGAGCACAGATACGCAGTATTTT.

This clonotype is termed medium-sized. The genes are TRBV5-6 and TRBJ1-2; no firm D call. The germline V and J ends were trimmed by 4 bases and 8 bases, with 15 bases remaining between them. Per germline, CDR1 SGHDT and CDR2 YYEEEE. The CDR3 length is 13 residues. The CDR3 loop reads CASSPGVGLGYTF. The CDR3 DNA sequence: TGTGCCAGCAGCCCCGGTGTAGGGTTGGGCTACACCTTC.

The chain is built from TRBV30 and TRBJ1-5, with D tentatively TRBD1 (6 bases). This CDR3 is 14 amino acids long. Trimming shortened V by 3 bases and J by 7 bases, and 16 bases separated the two germline ends. Germline V gene lookup returns CDR1 GTSNPN and CDR2 SVGIG (reference sequence). In DNA, the CDR3 is TGTGCCTGGAGGGCCACAGGGACTCGACAGCCCCAGCATTTT. This encodes CAWRATGTRQPQHF.

The chain uses TRBV2 and TRBJ2-1; a weak D match, TRBD2 (6 bases). The germline V gene has CDR1 SNHLY and CDR2 FYNNEI. V dropped 7 bases and J dropped 2 bases, with 9 bases sitting between them. CDR3 length: 13 amino acids. The CDR3 region is CASNGRTYNEQFF. The CDR3 DNA follows: TGTGCCAGCAATGGGAGGACCTACAATGAGCAGTTCTTC.

This clonotype is medium-sized (0.01 to 0.1%). Germline and junction disagree at one end, which may indicate a read error. The chain recombines TRBV7-7 with TRBJ2-3; D remains ambiguous. Germline V lookup: CDR1 SSHAT, CDR2 FNYEAQ (reference sequence). There are 14 residues in the CDR3. The CDR3 DNA sequence: TGTGCTAGCAGCTCTAACCCAGCCCACCCTACGCAGTATTTT. Translating it yields CASSSNPAHPTQYF.

This clonotype occurred a few times. The chain uses TRBV6-1 and TRBJ2-7, with 7 bases fitting TRBD1. The germline CDR1 and CDR2 sequences are MNHNS and SASEGT. This CDR3 comprises 13 residues. The trim removed 6 bases at V and 7 bases at J, leaving 9 bases unmatched. CDR3 bases: TGTGCCAGCAGCTTGACAGGGCCCGAGGAGCAGTACTTC. Amino acids: CASSLTGPEEQYF.

This clonotype appeared once. In this CDR3 the conserved last residue, phenylalanine or tryptophan, is missing, so a read error is likely. The CDR3 is CASSSERGYEQYL. CDR3 DNA sequence: TGTGCCAGTAGTTCCGAAAGGGGGTACGAGCAGTACCTC. The V call is TRBV19, the J call TRBJ2-7; D possibly corresponds to TRBD1 (6 bases). There are 13 residues in the CDR3. Trimming shortened V by 5 bases and J by 4 bases, and 12 bases separated the two germline ends. Germline CDR1 and CDR2: LNHDA and SQIVND (reference sequence).

This clonotype has more than one count but fewer than ten. The chain couples TRBV30 to TRBJ1-5; 7 bases map to TRBD1. J gave up 0 bases and V 2 bases, and 4 bases lay outside the gene matches. Germline CDR1 reads GTSNPN; CDR2 reads SVGIG (reference sequence). The length of the CDR3 is 15 residues. The DNA for the CDR3 is TGTGCCTGGAGTCAGGGGGGGCTTAGCAATCAGCCCCAGCATTTT. This encodes CAWSQGGLSNQPQHF.

The chain combines TRBV9 with TRBJ2-3, with D perhaps assigned TRBD1 or TRBD2 (7 bases each). Trimming left V 6 bases short and J 4 bases short, with 21 bases between. CDR1 and CDR2 (germline): SGDLS, YYNGEE. The CDR3 loop spans 16 amino acids. CDR3 in DNA: TGTGCCAGCACGAGGAGGGAGGGGGCTTTCGCAGATACGCAGTATTTT. Protein product: CASTRREGAFADTQYF.

This sequence joins TRBV3-1 and TRBJ1-2; 8 bases fit TRBD1. V trimming: 7 bases; J trimming: 2 bases; junction bases outside the gene matches: 3. Germline CDR1 and CDR2: LGHDT and YNNKEL (reference sequence). The CDR3 has 13 amino acids. The CDR3 reads CASTYRGNYGYTF. DNA of the CDR3: TGTGCCAGCACCTACAGGGGGAACTATGGCTACACCTTC.

This clonotype is medium-sized in the sample. The V and J genes are TRBV20-1 and TRBJ2-5, with D perhaps TRBD2 (6 bases). The ends were cut back, 3 bases at V and 2 bases at J, with 16 bases in the middle. The germline gives CDR1 DFQATT, CDR2 SNEGSKA (reference sequence). CDR3 size: 15 residues. This CDR3 reads CSASQQRAGQETQYF. CDR3 sequence (DNA): TGCAGTGCTAGTCAACAACGGGCGGGGCAAGAGACCCAGTACTTC.

V and J are TRBV25-1 and TRBJ2-5; D gene unclear. Germline CDR1 MGHDK, CDR2 SYGVNS. This CDR3 has 15 amino acids. V lost 2 bases and J lost 5, with 15 bases in between. The CDR3: CASSEGNSIGETQYF. The CDR3 DNA reads as TGTGCCAGCAGTGAAGGAAATAGTATCGGTGAGACCCAGTACTTC.

The chain joins TRBV12-3 or TRBV12-4 to TRBJ2-5, with D possibly being TRBD2 (5 bases). The CDR3 sequence is 11 residues long. Trimming pared 6 bases from V and 6 bases from J, leaving 8 bases between. CDR3 loop: CASRRGQTQYF. The CDR3 DNA follows: TGTGCCAGCAGACGCGGGCAGACCCAGTACTTC.

This clonotype appeared a few times. The chain has TRBV5-1 and TRBJ2-3; D gene uncertain. Trimming took off 4 bases at V and 1 base at J, with 7 bases between the two ends. Germline CDR1 is SGHRS and CDR2 is YFSETQ. The CDR3 is made up of 13 amino acids. CDR3 loop: CASSGSGTDTQYF. For the CDR3, the DNA is TGCGCCAGCAGCGGGTCCGGCACAGATACGCAGTATTTT. Full variable domain (missing parts from reference TRBV5-1 and TRBJ2-3): KAGVTQTPRYLIKTRGQQVTLSCSPISGHRSVSWYQQTPGQGLQFLFEYFSETQRNKGNFPGRFSGRQFSNSRSEMNVSTLELGDSALYLCASSGSGTDTQYFGPGTRLTVL.

This clonotype came up a few times. The rearrangement links TRBV25-1 to TRBJ1-1; D gene ambiguous. The V and J ends lost 8 bases and 4 bases respectively, with 8 bases between them. The CDR3 sequence is 11 residues long. The germline gives CDR1 MGHDK, CDR2 SYGVNS. The CDR3 region is CASRGFTEAFF. The CDR3 bases are TGTGCCAGCCGAGGATTCACTGAAGCTTTCTTT.

With respect to this clonotype: A junction end diverges from the germline sequence, so it may reflect a read error. The rearrangement links TRBV29-1 to TRBJ1-1, with a tentative D call TRBD1 (5 bases). The CDR3 consists of 12 residues. Germline CDR1 and CDR2: SQVTM and ANQGSEA. CDR3 amino acids: CSVGSYGGEALF. CDR3 in DNA: TGCAGCGTTGGAAGTTATGGGGGTGAAGCTCTCTTT.

The chain uses TRBV5-5 and TRBJ1-5; TRBD1 matches at 9 bases. Germline CDR1 SGHKS, CDR2 YYEKEE (reference sequence). There are 20 residues in the CDR3. With 4 bases clipped from V and 8 bases from J, the junction kept 25 bases outside the gene matches. Here the CDR3 reads CASSPSLPGQGPGAREPQHF. The CDR3 coding sequence is TGTGCCAGCAGCCCTTCCTTACCGGGACAGGGACCGGGTGCTAGAGAGCCCCAGCATTTT.